These 21 T cell receptor beta chains originate from one sample sequenced in a study of low-dose radiotherapy and immunotherapy resistance in tumors. Time point described: after trial treatment. Treatment given: LDRT plus nivolumab, ipilimumab, low-dose cyclophosphamide and aspirin (RACIN trial). TRAV- and TRBV-specific primers were used for first-strand cDNA, which covered alpha and beta chains. The TCRs were subjected to amplification over around 19 PCR cycles employing a constant-region primer in conjunction with a V-primer adapter. MiXCR was run by TCRdb on the reads, yielding one entry per CDR3 protein. The sample consists of 100,000 or so distinct CDR3 sequences, less than 25% of them appearing once. This sample comprised PBMCs, obtained after low-dose radiotherapy plus immunotherapy. These receptors all come from a male donor with prostate cancer.

Of note for this clonotype: A read error is likely here: a far larger clone is one base away. For the CDR3, the DNA is TGTGCCAGCAGCGAAGAAGGGTCCCCCGGCTACGAGCAGTACTTC. Amino acids: CASSEEGSPGYEQYF. This chain joins TRBV11-1 and TRBJ2-7; D call uncertain. V was cut by 5 bases and J by 3 bases, with 17 bases left in between. Looked up from germline, CDR1 is SGHAT and CDR2 is FQDESV (reference sequence). The CDR3 runs to 15 residues. The full variable domain, with the rest looked up from reference TRBV11-1 and TRBJ2-7, is EAEVAQSPRYKITEKSQAVAFWCDPISGHATLYWYRQILGQGPELLVQFQDESVVDDSQLPKDRFSAERLKGVDSTLKIQPAELGDSAMYLCASSEEGSPGYEQYFGPGTRLTVT.

This clonotype has just a few counts. The genes are TRBV20-1 and TRBJ1-2; D call uncertain. The CDR3 is 12 residues long. V was clipped by 6 bases and J by 8 bases, with 16 bases between them. Germline V lookup: CDR1 DFQATT, CDR2 SNEGSKA (reference sequence). DNA for the CDR3: TGCAGTGCCGAGGACCTCCCGGGGGGCTACACCTTC. Protein sequence: CSAEDLPGGYTF.

The V and J genes are TRBV7-2 and TRBJ1-4, with no clear D. Germline V CDR1 and CDR2: SGHTA, FQGNSA. Trimming left V 9 bases short and J 0 bases short, with 11 bases between. The CDR3 consists of 14 residues. In nucleotides, the CDR3 is TGTGCCAGTCTACACGGTTCAACTAATGAAAAACTGTTTTTT. Amino acid sequence: CASLHGSTNEKLFF. Complete variable domain (other parts from reference TRBV7-2 and TRBJ1-4): GAGVSQSPSNKVTEKGKDVELRCDPISGHTALYWYRQSLGQGLEFLIYFQGNSAPDKSGLPSDRFSAERTGGSVSTLTIQRTQQEDSAVYLCASLHGSTNEKLFFGSGTQLSVL.

A note on this clonotype: It differs at one base from a far larger clone, so likely a read error. The chain is built from TRBV13 and TRBJ1-1, with 7 positions matching TRBD1. Germline CDR1 PRHDT, CDR2 FYEKMQ (reference sequence). Unmatched junction bases numbered 13, after V lost 6 bases and J lost 12 bases. This CDR3 region has 13 residues. The CDR3, as DNA: TGTGCCAGCAGTGAAGACAGGGTTCCCAAAACTTTCTTT. Translated: CASSEDRVPKTFF.

This clonotype was counted between two and nine times. The V call is TRBV9, the J call TRBJ1-4; 7 bases align to TRBD1. The trim removed 4 bases at V and 3 bases at J, leaving 9 bases unmatched. CDR1 is SGDLS and CDR2 is YYNGEE in the germline V gene. The CDR3 has 16 residues. The DNA of the CDR3 is TGTGCCAGCAGCCCAGGAACCGGGACAGCTAATGAAAAACTGTTTTTT. It yields the protein CASSPGTGTANEKLFF.

Regarding this clonotype: A far larger clone lies a single base away; this is likely a read error. The chain couples TRBV6-6 to TRBJ2-1, with TRBD2 identical over 7 bases. CDR3 length equals 15 residues. The V gene end was trimmed by 0 bases and the J gene end by 13 bases; junction bases not matched to a gene: 12. Germline V gives CDR1 MNHNY, CDR2 SVGAGI (reference sequence). As DNA, the CDR3 is TGTGCCAGCAGTTACTCGGGTTCTGGGGGGGAGACCCAGTTCTTC. Translating gives CASSYSGSGGETQFF.

Ten or more counts support this clonotype. The chain carries TRBV4-2 and TRBJ2-5, with D unclear. Germline V lookup: CDR1 LGHNA, CDR2 YNFKEQ. The CDR3 covers 14 residues. Trimming removed 0 bases from V and 5 bases from J, with 10 bases in between. The CDR3 sequence is CASSQDGSRETQYF. In nucleotides, the CDR3 is TGTGCCAGCAGCCAAGATGGTAGCCGTGAGACCCAGTACTTC.

The chain uses TRBV4-2 and TRBJ2-4; D perhaps matches TRBD1 (6 bases). Germline V gene data show CDR1 as LGHNA and CDR2 as YNFKEQ. V dropped 3 bases and J dropped 7 bases, with 13 bases sitting between them. This CDR3 region has 14 residues. The CDR3 here is CASSHAGAQNIQYF. The CDR3 DNA reads TGTGCCAGCAGCCATGCAGGGGCGCAGAACATTCAGTACTTC.

This clonotype showed up many times. This chain connects TRBV15 to TRBJ2-2; a weak D match, TRBD1 (6 bases). The germline V gene encodes CDR1 LNHNV and CDR2 YYDKDF (reference sequence). Trimming pared 3 bases from V and 4 bases from J, leaving 12 bases between. This CDR3 is built from 15 residues. The CDR3 region has the DNA TGTGCCACCAGCAGGCGAAAACAGGGCACCGGGGAGCTGTTTTTT. Its translation: CATSRRKQGTGELFF. The complete variable domain, with remaining parts taken from reference TRBV15 and TRBJ2-2, reads DAMVIQNPRYQVTQFGKPVTLSCSQTLNHNVMYWYQQKSSQAPKLLFHYYDKDFNNEADTPDNFQSRRPNTSFCFLDIRSPGLGDTAMYLCATSRRKQGTGELFFGEGSRLTVL.

The genes are TRBV13 and TRBJ2-5; 13 bases agree with TRBD2. Germline-derived CDR1 and CDR2 are PRHDT and FYEKMQ (reference sequence). J gave up 0 bases and V 7 bases, and 8 bases lay outside the gene matches. The CDR3 totals 17 residues. The CDR3: CASTPPTSGGNQETQYF. As DNA, the CDR3 is TGTGCCAGCACCCCCCCGACTAGCGGGGGGAACCAAGAGACCCAGTACTTC.

The rearrangement links TRBV20-1 to TRBJ2-7, with 9 nucleotides matching TRBD2. CDR3 length equals 15 residues. Germline trimming cut 2 bases from V and 3 bases from J; bases unmatched to any gene: 8. Germline CDR1 is DFQATT and CDR2 is SNEGSKA (reference sequence). The CDR3 DNA reads as TGCAGTGCTAGAACTAGCGGGCGGGACCTCTACGAGCAGTACTTC. It encodes CSARTSGRDLYEQYF.

This clonotype was seen at least ten times. The chain is built from TRBV12-3 or TRBV12-4 and TRBJ2-7; D may match TRBD1 or TRBD2 (5 bases each). The length of the CDR3 is 13 residues. With 6 bases removed from V and 0 bases from J, the gap between germline ends came to 9 bases. CDR3 coding DNA: TGTGCCAGCAGGGGGACGGTCTCCTACGAGCAGTACTTC. It specifies CASRGTVSYEQYF.

There are many counts of this clonotype. The chain uses TRBV15 and TRBJ2-2; D remains ambiguous. Trimming shortened V by 0 bases and J by 4 bases, and 6 bases separated the two germline ends. The CDR3 is 14 amino acids. Germline CDR1 and CDR2: LNHNV and YYDKDF (reference sequence). CDR3 nucleotide sequence: TGTGCCACCAGCAGAGATCGGATCACCGGGGAGCTGTTTTTT. The encoded protein is CATSRDRITGELFF.

This clonotype was seen ten or more times. The chain employs TRBV12-3 or TRBV12-4 and TRBJ1-5, with TRBD1 matching 8 bases. The J segment lost 2 bases and the V segment lost 4 bases, leaving 4 bases of the junction unmatched. The CDR3 is 15 amino acids. CDR3 sequence reads: CASSYGQGGNQPQHF. CDR3 in DNA: TGTGCCAGCAGTTACGGACAGGGCGGCAATCAGCCCCAGCATTTT.

This clonotype appeared many times. A read error may account for a junction end that differs from germline. The rearrangement links TRBV7-6 to TRBJ2-7; 8 nucleotides agree with TRBD1. The CDR3 sequence is 15 residues long. Germline V gene data show CDR1 as SGHVS and CDR2 as FNYEAQ. The CDR3: CASSLVGQGSNEQYF. CDR3 sequence (DNA): TGTGCCAGCAGCTTAGTTGGACAGGGCTCCAACGAGCAGTACTTC. Using reference TRBV7-6 and TRBJ2-7 for the parts outside the CDR3, the full variable domain is GAGVSQSPRYKVTKRGQDVALRCDPISGHVSLYWYRQALGQGPEFLTYFNYEAQQDKSGLPNDRFSAERPEGSISTLTIQRTEQRDSAMYRCASSLVGQGSNEQYFGPGTRLTVT.

This clonotype was detected only a few times. The genes are TRBV9 and TRBJ2-4; 8 nucleotides line up with TRBD1. Germline-derived CDR1 and CDR2 are SGDLS and YYNGEE. This CDR3 is built from 14 residues. Trimming removed 4 bases from V and 8 bases from J; junction bases left unmatched: 8. CDR3 sequence reads: CASSPQDRADIQYF. The CDR3 DNA follows: TGTGCCAGCAGCCCTCAGGACAGGGCGGACATTCAGTACTTC.

In its sample, this clonotype was seen many times. J is TRBJ1-1 and V is TRBV3-1; D gene uncertain. This CDR3 contains 12 residues. Germline V gives CDR1 LGHDT, CDR2 YNNKEL (reference sequence). V was clipped by 4 bases and J by 6 bases, with 9 bases between them. CDR3 region: CASSLVSAEAFF. The CDR3, as DNA: TGTGCCAGCAGCCTCGTGTCGGCTGAAGCTTTCTTT.

This clonotype has at least ten counts. J is TRBJ2-7 and V is TRBV5-1; TRBD1 matches at 8 bases. This CDR3 spans 16 amino acids. V trimming: 4 bases; J trimming: 1 base; junction bases outside the gene matches: 10. The germline V gene has CDR1 SGHRS and CDR2 YFSETQ. The CDR3 DNA reads as TGCGCCAGCAGCGGCGGACAGGGAAGAGAGTCCTACGAGCAGTACTTC. Residues: CASSGGQGRESYEQYF.

This clonotype was picked up many times. The chain couples TRBV5-1 to TRBJ1-1, with D perhaps TRBD1 (5 bases). V lost 8 bases to trimming and J lost 1 base, with 15 bases between them. This CDR3 spans 14 amino acids. Germline V gene lookup returns CDR1 SGHRS and CDR2 YFSETQ. This CDR3 is CASDGGDGNTEAFF. The CDR3 DNA is TGCGCCAGTGACGGAGGGGACGGGAACACTGAAGCTTTCTTT.

This clonotype has at least ten counts. V usage is TRBV5-1 and J usage is TRBJ2-2, with a weak D call TRBD2 (6 bases). CDR3 length: 15 amino acids. V dropped 0 bases and J dropped 5 bases, with 11 bases sitting between them. Germline CDR1 SGHRS, CDR2 YFSETQ. In DNA form, the CDR3 reads TGCGCCAGCAGCTTGGCCGCGGGGTCTACCGGGGAGCTGTTTTTT. As protein: CASSLAAGSTGELFF.

This clonotype appeared many times. The chain is built from TRBV6-5 and TRBJ2-1, with D perhaps assigned TRBD1 or TRBD2 (5 bases each). From germline, CDR1 is MNHEY and CDR2 SVGAGI. Deletions cut 5 bases from V and 11 bases from J, with 10 bases between. The CDR3 runs 11 residues. The CDR3: CASSKPGQQFF. The CDR3 region has the DNA TGTGCCAGCAGTAAACCGGGACAGCAGTTCTTC.